The 6 T cell receptor beta chains below come from one sample, sequenced in a study of blood T cell repertoires in COVID-19. Libraries were prepared by immunoSEQ multiplex PCR; TCRdb keeps only in-frame clonotypes and omits some of them. This repertoire shows about 140,000 clones, roughly 83% found once; its top ten account for 4.5% to 5.5%. Sequencing was performed on PBMCs or T cells enriched from blood (not recorded which). The origin of the receptors is a man aged 40-55 years with acute COVID-19.

J is TRBJ1-1 and V is TRBV5-4, with 7 bases matching TRBD1. Germline loops: CDR1 SGHNT, CDR2 YYREEE (reference sequence). V was clipped by 4 bases and J by 5 bases; unmatched bases: 11. The CDR3 is 15 residues long. The CDR3 sequence: CASSPGGGGGTEAFF. The CDR3 DNA reads TGTGCCAGCAGCCCAGGAGGGGGCGGGGGGACTGAAGCTTTCTTT.

V usage is TRBV12-5 and J usage is TRBJ2-3; possibly TRBD2 for D (6 bases). The ends were cut back, 2 bases at V and 0 bases at J, with 9 bases in the middle. The CDR3 covers 15 residues. CDR1 is LGHNT and CDR2 is FRNRAP in the germline V gene. The CDR3, as DNA: TGTGCTAGTGGTTTGTGGGGGGTTAGCACAGATACGCAGTATTTT. Translation gives CASGLWGVSTDTQYF. The full variable domain, completed using reference TRBV12-5 and TRBJ2-3, is DARVTQTPRHKVTEMGQEVTMRCQPILGHNTVFWYRQTMMQGLELLAYFRNRAPLDDSGMPKDRFSAEMPDATLATLKIQPSEPRDSAVYFCASGLWGVSTDTQYFGPGTRLTVL.

V gene TRBV27 combines with J gene TRBJ1-2, with 7 bases identical to TRBD1. Germline trimming cut 5 bases from V and 2 bases from J; bases unmatched to any gene: 17. This CDR3 comprises 18 residues. The germline V gene encodes CDR1 MNHEY and CDR2 SMNVEV (reference sequence). CDR3 loop: CASSPMGQPTLRNYGYTF. In DNA form, the CDR3 reads TGTGCCAGCAGTCCCATGGGACAGCCAACCCTGAGGAACTATGGCTACACCTTC.

J is TRBJ2-1 and V is TRBV29-1, with 7 nucleotides matching TRBD2. The CDR3 runs 14 residues. V was pared by 6 bases and J by 3 bases, with 8 bases of the junction left unmatched. Germline CDR1 and CDR2: SQVTM and ANQGSEA. This CDR3 is CSVGERDLYNEQFF. Written as DNA, the CDR3 is TGCAGCGTCGGCGAGCGGGACCTCTACAATGAGCAGTTCTTC.

The chain has TRBV6-2 or TRBV6-3 and TRBJ2-1, with 10 bases aligning to TRBD2. CDR1 is MNHEY, CDR2 SVGEGT, per germline. This CDR3 comprises 18 residues. Trimming took 2 bases from V and 5 from J; bases not matched to a gene: 12. The CDR3 DNA reads as TGTGCCAGCAGTTACGGACTAGCGGCCCACGCTCCGGACAATGAGCAGTTCTTC. Translated, it gives CASSYGLAAHAPDNEQFF.

On this clone itself: The same CDR3 arises from other DNA sequences in this sample as well. CDR3 nucleotide sequence: TGTGCCAGCAGCTTAGATCCGGGAGGGGGGTACAATGAGCAGTTCTTC. It specifies CASSLDPGGGYNEQFF. The chain joins TRBV11-3 to TRBJ2-1; 8 bases match TRBD2. The CDR3 loop spans 16 amino acids. J was trimmed by 4 bases and V by 0 bases; bases with no gene match: 5. CDR1 is SGHNT and CDR2 is YENEEA in the germline V gene.